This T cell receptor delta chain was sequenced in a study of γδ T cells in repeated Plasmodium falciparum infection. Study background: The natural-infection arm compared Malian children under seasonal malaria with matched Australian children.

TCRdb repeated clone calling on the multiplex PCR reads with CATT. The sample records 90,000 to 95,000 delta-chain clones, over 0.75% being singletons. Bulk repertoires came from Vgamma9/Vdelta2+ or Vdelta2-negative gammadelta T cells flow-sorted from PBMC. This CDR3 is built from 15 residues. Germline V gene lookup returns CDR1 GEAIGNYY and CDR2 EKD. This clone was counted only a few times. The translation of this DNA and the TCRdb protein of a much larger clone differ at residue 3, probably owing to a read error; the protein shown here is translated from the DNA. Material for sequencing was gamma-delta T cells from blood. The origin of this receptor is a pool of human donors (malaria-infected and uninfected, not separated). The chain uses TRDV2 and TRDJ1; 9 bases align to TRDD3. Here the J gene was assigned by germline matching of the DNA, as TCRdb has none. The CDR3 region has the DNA TGTGCCTATGACACCGGGGGATACTACACCGATAAACTCATCTTT. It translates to CAYDTGGYYTDKLIF.